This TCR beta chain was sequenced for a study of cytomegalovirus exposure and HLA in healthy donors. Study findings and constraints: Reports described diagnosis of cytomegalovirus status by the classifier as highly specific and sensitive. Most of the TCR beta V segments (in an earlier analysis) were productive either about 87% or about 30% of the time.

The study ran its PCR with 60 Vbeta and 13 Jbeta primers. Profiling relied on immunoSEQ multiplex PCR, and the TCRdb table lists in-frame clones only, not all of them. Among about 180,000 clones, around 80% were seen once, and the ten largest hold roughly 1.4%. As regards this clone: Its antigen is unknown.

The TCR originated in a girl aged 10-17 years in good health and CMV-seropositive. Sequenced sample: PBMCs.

DNA for the CDR3: TGTGCCAGCTCATCGGACAGAGGGCGTGGAGCTTTCTTT. As protein: CASSSDRGRGAFF. The chain joins TRBV18 to TRBJ1-1; D perhaps matches TRBD1 (6 bases). The germline V gene encodes CDR1 KGHSH and CDR2 LQKENI. V gave up 5 bases and J gave up 10 bases, with 17 bases separating them. This CDR3 region has 13 residues.